The next 32 T cell receptor beta chains were all read from a single sample in a study of vaccination and CD4 T cells after COVID-19. No antigen has been identified for these receptors. CD4+ T cells that had been cultured provided DNA sequenced with the Oncomine TCR Beta short-read assay. TCRdb re-called the PCR reads with MiXCR, one entry per CDR3 protein. The repertoire holds some 8,300 distinct CDR3 sequences, about half seen once, with 6% to 8.5% in the top ten. Treatment reported: roughly ten-day PBMC culture with coronavirus spike peptide pools or control peptides (ViraFEST assay). Sequencing was carried out using CD4+ T cells from blood, cultured in vitro. Source of these receptors: a human donor who had recovered from COVID-19.

This chain connects TRBV12-3 or TRBV12-4 to TRBJ1-2; D is possibly TRBD1 (5 bases). The CDR3 is made up of 15 amino acids. V lost 0 bases to trimming and J lost 1 base, with 9 bases between them. Written as DNA, the CDR3 is TGTGCCAGCAGTTTAGCGCAGGGAGGTAACTATGGCTACACCTTC. Amino acid sequence: CASSLAQGGNYGYTF.

The chain uses TRBV27 and TRBJ2-6, with 8 bases matching TRBD1. Germline CDR1 is MNHEY and CDR2 is SMNVEV (reference sequence). V was pared by 5 bases and J by 1 base, with 7 bases of the junction left unmatched. This CDR3 is 17 amino acids long. The DNA for the CDR3 is TGTGCCAGCAGTGAGATGACAGGGGTATCTGGGGCCAACGTCCTGACTTTC. Amino acids: CASSEMTGVSGANVLTF.

By its share, this clonotype is medium-sized. The V gene is TRBV6-4, the J gene TRBJ2-2; D is possibly TRBD1 (6 bases). V lost 3 bases, J lost 0 bases, and 8 bases lay in between. The germline V gene has CDR1 MRHNA and CDR2 SNTAGT. CDR3 length equals 15 residues. The CDR3 sequence: CASSENRANTGELFF. CDR3 in DNA: TGTGCCAGCAGTGAAAACAGGGCGAACACCGGGGAGCTGTTTTTT.

This clonotype was found a few times. In DNA form, the CDR3 reads TGTGCCAGCAGCGCAGGGGGGAACACTGAAGCTTTCTTT. Its protein product is CASSAGGNTEAFF. The chain joins TRBV6-2 or TRBV6-3 to TRBJ1-1; 7 bases match TRBD1. Trimming cost V 6 bases and J 1 base; bases outside gene matches: 2. The CDR3 spans 13 residues. Germline V gives CDR1 MNHEY, CDR2 SVGEGT.

V is TRBV27 and J is TRBJ2-2; 11 bases align to TRBD2. The CDR3 is 16 amino acids. Losses at the gene ends were 5 bases for V and 5 bases for J; bases not matched to a gene: 7. Germline V gene data show CDR1 as MNHEY and CDR2 as SMNVEV (reference sequence). The CDR3: CASSTRLAGRTGELFF. The CDR3 nucleotides are TGTGCCAGCAGTACACGACTAGCGGGGAGGACCGGGGAGCTGTTTTTT.

The chain is built from TRBV6-1 and TRBJ2-5; 11 bases match TRBD2. The V and J ends lost 5 bases and 5 bases, in that order; junction bases with no gene match: 7. Germline V gene data show CDR1 as MNHNS and CDR2 as SASEGT. This CDR3 region has 15 residues. The DNA of the CDR3 is TGTGCCAGCAGTCAAAGACTAGCGGGGTATGAGACCCAGTACTTC. It translates to CASSQRLAGYETQYF.

V and J are TRBV2 and TRBJ2-1, with TRBD2 matching 9 bases. V lost 5 bases to trimming and J lost 3 bases; unmatched junction nucleotides: 2. The CDR3 runs to 14 residues. Looked up from germline, CDR1 is SNHLY and CDR2 is FYNNEI. Here the CDR3 reads CASSLAGRYNEQFF. CDR3 DNA: TGTGCCAGCAGTCTAGCGGGACGCTACAATGAGCAGTTCTTC. The full variable domain, rest sourced from reference TRBV2 and TRBJ2-1, is EPEVTQTPSHQVTQMGQEVILRCVPISNHLYFYWYRQILGQKVEFLVSFYNNEISEKSEIFDDQFSVERPDGSNFTLKIRSTKLEDSAMYFCASSLAGRYNEQFFGPGTRLTVL.

This clonotype was counted a few times. The chain combines TRBV7-2 with TRBJ1-2; no clear D gene. The CDR3 is made up of 14 amino acids. CDR1 is SGHTA and CDR2 is FQGNSA in the germline V gene. V dropped 4 bases and J dropped 2 bases, with 11 bases sitting between them. The CDR3: CASSSAGRNYGYTF. The CDR3 DNA reads as TGTGCCAGCAGCTCCGCCGGTCGCAACTATGGCTACACCTTC.

The chain uses TRBV27 and TRBJ1-5, with D uncertain. This CDR3 has 15 residues. V lost 3 bases and J 2 bases, leaving 11 bases between the germline ends. The germline gives CDR1 MNHEY, CDR2 SMNVEV (reference sequence). CDR3 sequence (DNA): TGTGCCAGCAGTTTCGTCTCAGGCGGCAATCAGCCCCAGCATTTT. The encoded protein is CASSFVSGGNQPQHF.

The chain is built from TRBV11-2 and TRBJ1-6; 7 bases are a match to TRBD1. J lost 10 bases, V lost 2 bases, and 5 bases had no gene match. The CDR3 spans 14 residues. Per the germline V gene, CDR1 is SGHAT and CDR2 is FQNNGV. In DNA, the CDR3 is TGTGCCAGCAGCTTAATCCAGGGGGGATCACCCCTCCACTTT. Amino acid sequence: CASSLIQGGSPLHF.

This clonotype was detected only a few times. The chain is built from TRBV20-1 and TRBJ1-1; D gene ambiguous. The CDR3 is 11 residues long. Trimming removed 7 bases from V and 11 bases from J, with 17 bases in between. Germline V gives CDR1 DFQATT, CDR2 SNEGSKA (reference sequence). Here the CDR3 reads CSVRTTREAFF. The CDR3 coding sequence is TGCAGTGTCAGAACGACCCGGGAGGCTTTCTTT.

V and J are TRBV6-1 and TRBJ1-2; 9 bases are shared with TRBD1. This CDR3 has 14 amino acids. Germline V gene sequence: CDR1 MNHNS, CDR2 SASEGT. Trimming removed 7 bases from V and 6 bases from J; junction bases left unmatched: 9. The CDR3 nucleotides read TGTGCCAGCAACCAAAGGGGACAGGGAGATGGCTACACCTTC. It yields the protein CASNQRGQGDGYTF.

CDR3 coding DNA: TGTGCCAGCAGTCGGACAGGGGCGAACACCGGGGAGCTGTTTTTT. This sequence encodes CASSRTGANTGELFF. The chain uses TRBV11-2 and TRBJ2-2; 9 positions match TRBD1. Losses at the gene ends were 6 bases for V and 0 bases for J; bases not matched to a gene: 2. Germline V gives CDR1 SGHAT, CDR2 FQNNGV. This CDR3 contains 15 residues.

The gene calls are TRBV6-1 and TRBJ1-5; the match to TRBD1 covers 9 bases. Germline loops: CDR1 MNHNS, CDR2 SASEGT. This CDR3 spans 14 amino acids. V gave up 5 bases and J gave up 6 bases; unmatched junction bases: 5. As DNA, the CDR3 is TGTGCCAGCAGTCCGGACAGGGGTAGTCAGCCCCAGCATTTT. This encodes CASSPDRGSQPQHF.

The V call is TRBV27, the J call TRBJ2-7; 9 positions match TRBD1. The V gene end was trimmed by 5 bases and the J gene end by 2 bases; junction bases not matched to a gene: 10. The CDR3 sequence is 16 residues long. Germline V lookup: CDR1 MNHEY, CDR2 SMNVEV (reference sequence). This CDR3 is CASSADRGYGAYEQYF. CDR3 in DNA: TGTGCCAGCAGTGCGGACAGGGGTTATGGGGCCTACGAGCAGTACTTC.

The chain combines TRBV27 with TRBJ2-5; 11 bases line up with TRBD2. The CDR3 length is 17 residues. CDR1 and CDR2 from the germline V gene are MNHEY and SMNVEV (reference sequence). V lost 6 bases and J lost 1; bases outside the gene matches: 10. CDR3 amino acids: CASRTGLAGFRQETQYF. The CDR3 DNA follows: TGTGCCAGCAGAACTGGACTAGCGGGTTTCCGCCAAGAGACCCAGTACTTC.

The table lists this clonotype with a few counts. The chain recombines TRBV6-5 with TRBJ1-3; D is perhaps TRBD1 (6 bases). Trimming removed 2 bases from V and 4 bases from J, with 15 bases in between. Germline loops: CDR1 MNHEY, CDR2 SVGAGI. CDR3 size: 16 residues. For the CDR3, the DNA is TGTGCCAGCAGTTACGGGGGGGCAGCGTGGGGAAACACCATATATTTT. Translation gives CASSYGGAAWGNTIYF.

This chain links TRBV19 with TRBJ2-1, with D possibly being TRBD2 (5 bases). There are 17 residues in the CDR3. Trimming removed 5 bases at V and 0 bases at J, with 17 bases between. CDR1 LNHDA and CDR2 SQIVND come from the germline V gene (reference sequence). This CDR3 is CASSPRTASGSYNEQFF. As DNA, the CDR3 is TGTGCCAGTAGTCCACGGACTGCTTCGGGCTCCTACAATGAGCAGTTCTTC.

The J gene is TRBJ1-6, the V gene TRBV14; a possible D gene is TRBD1 (6 bases). Germline V gene lookup returns CDR1 SGHDN and CDR2 FVKESK. V was shortened by 6 bases and J by 0 bases, with 15 bases between the two germline ends. The CDR3 runs 17 residues. The CDR3 region is CASSPGQKSSYNSPLHF. The CDR3 region has the DNA TGTGCCAGCAGTCCTGGACAGAAAAGCTCCTATAATTCACCCCTCCACTTT.

The table lists this clonotype with a few counts. The chain carries TRBV20-1 and TRBJ2-5, with 7 bases that match TRBD1. Trimming took 2 bases from V and 4 from J; bases not matched to a gene: 7. The CDR3 covers 14 residues. The germline V gene encodes CDR1 DFQATT and CDR2 SNEGSKA (reference sequence). CDR3 nucleotide sequence: TGCAGTGCTAGAAAGACAGGGTCGGGAGAGACCCAGTACTTC. Its translation: CSARKTGSGETQYF.

The gene calls are TRBV7-2 and TRBJ1-2, with 7 nucleotides matching TRBD1. The germline V gene has CDR1 SGHTA and CDR2 FQGNSA. This CDR3 is 14 amino acids long. Losses at the gene ends were 5 bases for V and 8 bases for J; bases not matched to a gene: 11. CDR3 sequence reads: CASSDRQGRDGYTF. The CDR3, as DNA: TGTGCCAGCAGCGACAGACAGGGAAGAGACGGCTACACCTTC.

V and J are TRBV5-1 and TRBJ1-2, with 9 bases fitting TRBD1. The junction had 4 bases not matched to a gene; V was cut back by 0 bases and J by 7 bases. Germline loops: CDR1 SGHRS, CDR2 YFSETQ. CDR3 length equals 14 residues. DNA for the CDR3: TGCGCCAGCAGCTTGGTACAGGGGGCGCGTGGCTACACCTTC. It specifies CASSLVQGARGYTF. Looking up the rest from reference TRBV5-1 and TRBJ1-2 gives the full variable domain: KAGVTQTPRYLIKTRGQQVTLSCSPISGHRSVSWYQQTPGQGLQFLFEYFSETQRNKGNFPGRFSGRQFSNSRSEMNVSTLELGDSALYLCASSLVQGARGYTFGSGTRLTVV.

V and J are TRBV6-1 and TRBJ1-6, with D possibly matching TRBD1 (6 bases). V lost 7 bases and J 6 bases, leaving 13 bases between the germline ends. Germline lookup yields CDR1 MNHNS and CDR2 SASEGT. CDR3 size: 14 residues. The CDR3, as DNA: TGTGCCAGCAAACAGGGCTCCCGTAATTCACCCCTCCACTTT. This translates into CASKQGSRNSPLHF.

This clonotype came up a few times. The V gene is TRBV12-3 or TRBV12-4, the J gene TRBJ1-1; D remains unclear. The CDR3 sequence is 14 residues long. V lost 2 bases, J lost 6 bases, and 13 bases lay in between. The CDR3 nucleotides are TGTGCCAGCAGTTTACCGGGATCGGTTTCTGAAGCTTTCTTT. Amino acid sequence: CASSLPGSVSEAFF.

CDR3 DNA sequence: TGCAGTGCTAGACTAGCGGGAGACAATGAGCAGTTCTTC. Residues: CSARLAGDNEQFF. This sequence joins TRBV20-1 and TRBJ2-1; 10 bases are a match to TRBD2. V trimming: 2 bases; J trimming: 5 bases; junction bases outside the gene matches: 0. The CDR3 contains 13 residues. Germline CDR1 DFQATT, CDR2 SNEGSKA (reference sequence).

This chain links TRBV24-1 with TRBJ2-6; TRBD1 agrees at 7 bases. J was trimmed by 0 bases and V by 4 bases; bases with no gene match: 2. CDR1 and CDR2 from the germline V gene are KGHDR and SFDVKD. CDR3 size: 16 residues. The CDR3 here is CATSDRGNSGANVLTF. In DNA form, the CDR3 reads TGTGCCACCAGTGACAGGGGGAACTCTGGGGCCAACGTCCTGACTTTC.

The chain has TRBV10-2 and TRBJ1-1; D uncertain. The length of the CDR3 is 12 residues. Germline CDR1 WSHSY, CDR2 SAAADI. The ends were cut back, 8 bases at V and 4 bases at J, with 11 bases in the middle. The CDR3 is CASAGWGTEAFF. The CDR3 DNA follows: TGCGCCAGCGCGGGGTGGGGCACTGAAGCTTTCTTT.

This clonotype showed up just a few times. The chain carries TRBV7-2 and TRBJ2-3, with D hard to call. The CDR3 is 13 residues long. Germline V lookup: CDR1 SGHTA, CDR2 FQGNSA. Trimming took off 2 bases at V and 10 bases at J, with 13 bases between the two ends. The CDR3 reads CASSLFGPNSQYF. The CDR3 nucleotides read TGTGCCAGCAGCTTATTTGGCCCTAACTCGCAGTATTTT.

This chain connects TRBV7-2 to TRBJ2-2, with D hard to call. Trimming cost V 4 bases and J 1 base, with 4 bases left between them. Germline-derived CDR1 and CDR2 are SGHTA and FQGNSA. The CDR3 length is 13 residues. In DNA form, the CDR3 reads TGTGCCAGCAGCTCTAAGAACACCGGGGAGCTGTTTTTT. This encodes CASSSKNTGELFF.

A note on this clonotype: One junction end does not reproduce the germline sequence, and a read error may be involved. V usage is TRBV19 and J usage is TRBJ1-1; 7 nucleotides line up with TRBD1. Germline CDR1 and CDR2: LNHDA and SQIVND (reference sequence). The CDR3 runs to 13 residues. This chain's CDR3 is CASSIVPGGLGLF. The DNA for the CDR3 is TGTGCCAGTAGTATAGTTCCAGGGGGGTTGGGGCTCTTT.

The chain couples TRBV24-1 to TRBJ2-2; D is possibly TRBD1 (5 bases). Trimming shortened V by 5 bases and J by 4 bases, and 10 bases separated the two germline ends. This CDR3 has 14 amino acids. Germline CDR1 and CDR2: KGHDR and SFDVKD. The CDR3 loop reads CATSAWGSTGELFF. The CDR3 DNA reads as TGTGCCACCAGTGCTTGGGGCTCCACCGGGGAGCTGTTTTTT.

The CDR3 sequence is CASSLEGGYGYTF. CDR3 DNA: TGTGCCAGCAGCTTGGAGGGGGGCTATGGCTACACCTTC. The genes are TRBV5-6 and TRBJ1-2, with D tentatively TRBD1 (6 bases). The CDR3 has 13 amino acids. Germline CDR1 and CDR2: SGHDT and YYEEEE. The V and J ends lost 0 bases and 4 bases respectively, with 7 bases between them.